This is a list of T cell receptor beta chains from one sample in a study of CD8+ T cells in alopecia areata. Generated by immunoSEQ multiplex PCR, the TCRdb table keeps only in-frame clones and is missing some. The data contain 200,000 or so clones, about two fifths of them singletons. The sample in question was CD4+ T cells sorted from blood, obtained at approximately week 30, from a patient treated with tofacitinib. The source is a human donor with alopecia areata. Each CDR3 is given without its conserved first and last residue.

v_call,cdr3_aa
TRBV30,AWSRSSPGRMF
TRBV29-1,SVANRGAEAF
TRBV18,ASSPDFDNYEQY
TRBV11-2,ASRPKGAEHEQY
TRBV6-6,ASSYEGREAF
TRBV7-9,ASSSRGTGKGYGYT
TRBV7-9,ASSFERRRGEKLF
TRBV29-1,SVVSRLADNEQF
TRBV6-1,ASSEENISGANVLT
TRBV27,ASSLRGTDTQY
TRBV25-1,ASSRTSYEQY
TRBV5-1,ASTGTSTDTQY
TRBV2,AASGTSGHYEQY
TRBV7-9,ASSSSSYEQY
TRBV19,ASSKGDTEAF
TRBV9,ASSVGRLATYNEQF
TRBV2,ASMARGGNTIY
TRBV7-8,ASSLAHSRTENGYT
TRBV25-1,ASSEPVSPETDTQY
TRBV9,ASSVGVGLTEAF
TRBV4-2,ASSQAFTQSWGQGANTEAF
TRBV27,ASTSAGTGSYEQY
TRBV7-2,ASSLAGGNYGYT
TRBV4-2,ASSPDTDRVWTEAF
TRBV15,ATSRDSYGYT
TRBV29-1,SAIQGRNEQF
TRBV29-1,SVEALKGSEQY
TRBV29-1,SVQTLGTGEAF
TRBV9,ASSPRTLNTEAF
TRBV6-5,ASGGTYEQY
TRBV28,ATGDYSTDTQY
TRBV5-5,ASSWQGGEGRTGYT
TRBV7-6,ASSAGQSGVIYNEQF
TRBV4-1,ASSHRVRGLPYEQY
TRBV7-9,ASSLTNSPLH
TRBV6-1,ASRLNRNTGELF
TRBV30,AWSFQRRNLGEQY
TRBV5-4,ASSSLAGGRADTQY
TRBV4-1,ASSPDTYNEQF
TRBV5-5,ASSGGQGNTEAF
TRBV5-1,ASTSGTGNYGYT
TRBV4-1,ASSPGQGYNEQF
TRBV30,AWIGVSEQY
TRBV7-2,ASSLAQASSYNEQF
TRBV30,AWRASGLSYEQY
TRBV5-1,ASSLYPGSNQPQH
TRBV5-1,ASSNQTGPNSPLH
TRBV29-1,SSRQGNTEAF
TRBV14,ASSQGRTTEAF
TRBV4-1,ASSQDVTETRNTIY
TRBV6-6,ASSRTGTVDYGYT
TRBV7-2,ASSLEGSTGFHEQY
TRBV5-1,ASSLGSGYEQY
TRBV29-1,SSWGSGYT
TRBV28,ASSFPQGVSYGYT
TRBV25-1,ASSEGQGLHNSPLH
TRBV11-2,ASSLDPGSSYGYT
TRBV7-9,ASSFEEPYSGYT
TRBV30,AWSGDSRGTQY